The 23 T cell receptor beta chains below all came from one sample that was sequenced in a study of cytotoxic CD8 clonotypes in ibrutinib-treated CLL. Sequencing was performed with immunoSEQ multiplex PCR; in TCRdb, only in-frame clones are kept and a portion is missing. The table includes about 44,000 clones, over 60% detected once. The sample was PBMCs, taken after 12 months of ibrutinib treatment. All receptors come from a human donor with chronic lymphocytic leukemia.

This clone was detected only a few times. The V gene is TRBV28, the J gene TRBJ1-5, with 8 bases aligning to TRBD1. The CDR3 sequence is 15 residues long. Losses at the gene ends were 7 bases for V and 4 bases for J; bases not matched to a gene: 9. Germline CDR1 reads MDHEN; CDR2 reads SYDVKM. CDR3 protein: CASIWDRRGNQPQHF. In DNA, the CDR3 is TGTGCCAGCATTTGGGACAGGAGAGGGAATCAGCCCCAGCATTTT.

This clone turned up a few times. This CDR3 is CASSSYTGELFF. Written as DNA, the CDR3 is TGTGCCAGCAGCTCGTACACCGGGGAGCTGTTTTTT. The chain recombines TRBV7-2 with TRBJ2-2; D is uncertain. Trimming left V 4 bases short and J 3 bases short, with 3 bases between. Germline CDR1 reads SGHTA; CDR2 reads FQGNSA. The CDR3 contains 12 residues. The entire variable domain, with the rest obtained from reference TRBV7-2 and TRBJ2-2, is as follows: GAGVSQSPSNKVTEKGKDVELRCDPISGHTALYWYRQSLGQGLEFLIYFQGNSAPDKSGLPSDRFSAERTGGSVSTLTIQRTQQEDSAVYLCASSSYTGELFFGEGSRLTVL.

This chain joins TRBV5-4 and TRBJ2-3; TRBD1 agrees at 9 bases. The CDR3 is made up of 14 amino acids. V shed 4 bases and J 3 bases; nucleotides not matched to a gene: 3. Germline CDR1 is SGHNT and CDR2 is YYREEE (reference sequence). The DNA for the CDR3 is TGTGCCAGCAGCGCAGGACAGGGGACAGATACGCAGTATTTT. Residues: CASSAGQGTDTQYF.

Only a few counts were recorded for this clone. The V and J genes are TRBV5-1 and TRBJ1-2, with 7 positions matching TRBD1. CDR3 length: 14 residues. The V gene's germline CDR1 is SGHRS and CDR2 YFSETQ. V lost 4 bases and J lost 4; bases outside the gene matches: 7. CDR3 protein: CASSVRQGTYGYTF. CDR3 in DNA: TGCGCCAGCAGCGTAAGACAGGGTACCTATGGCTACACCTTC.

The rearrangement uses TRBV7-3 and TRBJ2-1, with 8 positions matching TRBD2. From germline, CDR1 is SGHTA and CDR2 FQGTGA. Trimming took 2 bases from V and 9 from J; bases not matched to a gene: 9. The CDR3 length is 15 residues. The DNA of the CDR3 is TGTGCCAGCAGCTTAGACGGGAGGGCCGGTAGTGAGCAGTTCTTC. Translating it yields CASSLDGRAGSEQFF.

The rearrangement uses TRBV21-1 and TRBJ1-1. TRBV21-1 is termed a pseudogene. CDR3 length equals 12 residues. DNA for the CDR3: TGTGCCAGCAGATACTTGGACACTGAAGCTTTCTTT. As protein: CASRYLDTEAFF.

The genes are TRBV15 and TRBJ2-5; 13 positions match TRBD2. V lost 0 bases to trimming and J lost 5 bases; unmatched junction nucleotides: 6. The CDR3 loop spans 17 amino acids. Germline CDR1 is LNHNV and CDR2 is YYDKDF (reference sequence). Here the CDR3 DNA reads TGTGCCACCAGCAGAGACACTAGCGGGAGGGCCGGTGAGACCCAGTACTTC. Translation: CATSRDTSGRAGETQYF.

This rearrangement joins TRBV5-4 to TRBJ2-2, with D unclear. CDR3 length equals 14 residues. Germline V gene data show CDR1 as SGHNT and CDR2 as YYREEE (reference sequence). The V and J ends lost 2 bases and 2 bases respectively, with 7 bases between them. The DNA of the CDR3 is TGTGCCAGCAGCTTCCCAGGAAACACCGGGGAGCTGTTTTTT. Its protein product is CASSFPGNTGELFF.

Points on this clone: The same CDR3 is also encoded by other DNA sequences in this sample. The chain couples TRBV19 to TRBJ2-7; 7 bases match TRBD2. The germline V gene encodes CDR1 LNHDA and CDR2 SQIVND (reference sequence). The length of the CDR3 is 16 residues. V shed 5 bases, J shed 0 bases, and the junction held 10 bases outside the gene matches. The DNA for the CDR3 is TGTGCCAGTAGTCCCACCCCAAGCGGGGTCTCCTACGAGCAGTACTTC. It codes for CASSPTPSGVSYEQYF.

The rearrangement joins TRBV19 to TRBJ2-3; 8 bases fit TRBD2. This CDR3 spans 14 amino acids. V lost 9 bases and J lost 6; bases outside the gene matches: 11. Germline V gives CDR1 LNHDA, CDR2 SQIVND (reference sequence). This CDR3 is CASTPGGGMDTQYF. The CDR3 nucleotides are TGTGCCAGCACCCCCGGGGGGGGGATGGATACGCAGTATTTT.

This clone came up once. This chain connects TRBV9 to TRBJ2-7, with TRBD1 matching 7 bases. V shed 0 bases and J 0 bases; nucleotides not matched to a gene: 3. Looked up from germline, CDR1 is SGDLS and CDR2 is YYNGEE. The CDR3 runs to 15 residues. The CDR3 nucleotides read TGTGCCAGCAGCGTAGGACAGGGCTACTCCTACGAGCAGTACTTC. This translates into CASSVGQGYSYEQYF.

CDR3 residues: CASSRGRSNEKLFF. As DNA, the CDR3 is TGTGCCAGCAGCAGAGGTAGATCTAATGAAAAACTGTTTTTT. The chain joins TRBV6-6 to TRBJ1-4; no definite D call. CDR1 MNHNY and CDR2 SVGAGI come from the germline V gene (reference sequence). The CDR3 is made up of 14 amino acids. Trimming cost V 6 bases and J 3 bases, with 11 bases left between them.

This clone has at least ten counts. The genes are TRBV10-2 and TRBJ2-5, with D unresolved. Trimming shortened V by 7 bases and J by 5 bases, and 14 bases separated the two germline ends. Germline assignment: CDR1 WSHSY and CDR2 SAAADI. This CDR3 comprises 13 residues. In DNA, the CDR3 is TGCGCCAGCACCAAACTGGGCCAGGAGACCCAGTACTTC. Protein sequence: CASTKLGQETQYF.

The rearrangement uses TRBV5-1 and TRBJ2-4, with D possibly matching TRBD1 (6 bases). V lost 3 bases, J lost 1 base, and 17 bases lay in between. CDR3 length equals 17 residues. From germline, CDR1 is SGHRS and CDR2 YFSETQ. The CDR3 coding sequence is TGCGCCAGCAGCTCCGTCACAGGGTCGATGGCCAAAAACATTCAGTACTTC. It specifies CASSSVTGSMAKNIQYF.

This clone was seen a few times. The chain uses TRBV6-4 and TRBJ1-2; a possible D gene is TRBD1 (6 bases). The CDR3 runs 13 residues. Deletions cut 6 bases from V and 0 bases from J, with 8 bases between. The germline gives CDR1 MRHNA, CDR2 SNTAGT. The CDR3 nucleotides read TGTGCCAGCAGCGGACAGCCTAACTATGGCTACACCTTC. Translation: CASSGQPNYGYTF.

This sequence joins TRBV10-2 and TRBJ2-3, with D perhaps matching TRBD1 or TRBD2 (5 bases each). V lost 7 bases and J lost 1, with 12 bases in between. Germline CDR1 is WSHSY and CDR2 is SAAADI. This CDR3 has 14 amino acids. As DNA, the CDR3 is TGCGCCAGCACCCCGGGACCGCGCACAGATACGCAGTATTTT. Translated, it gives CASTPGPRTDTQYF.

This clone appeared a single time. This rearrangement joins TRBV6-5 to TRBJ2-2; D might be TRBD1 or TRBD2, each matching 5 bases. Germline V gives CDR1 MNHEY, CDR2 SVGAGI. The CDR3 sequence is 16 residues long. V was pared by 1 base and J by 1 base, with 10 bases between. The CDR3 sequence: CASSYFGGRNTGELFF. CDR3 DNA sequence: TGTGCCAGCAGTTACTTTGGGGGTCGGAACACCGGGGAGCTGTTTTTT.

This chain uses TRBV15 with TRBJ1-5; D ambiguous. Germline CDR1 LNHNV, CDR2 YYDKDF (reference sequence). This CDR3 region has 16 residues. Between the trimmed V and J ends, which lost 2 bases and 1 base, there was a span of 12 bases. In DNA, the CDR3 is TGTGCCACCAGCAGAATTTGGACGGAAAGCAATCAGCCCCAGCATTTT. Amino acid sequence: CATSRIWTESNQPQHF.

This chain joins TRBV18 and TRBJ1-5, with a tentative D call TRBD1 (6 bases). The CDR3 runs 15 residues. Per the germline V gene, CDR1 is KGHSH and CDR2 is LQKENI. Trimming left V 3 bases short and J 8 bases short, with 17 bases between. CDR3 nucleotide sequence: TGTGCCAGCTCACCTTCGGGGGCCGTTGGTGAGCCCCAGCATTTT. Protein: CASSPSGAVGEPQHF.

This chain uses TRBV11-3 with TRBJ2-5, with TRBD1 matching over 9 bases. In germline, CDR1 is SGHNT, CDR2 YENEEA. The CDR3 consists of 15 residues. V gave up 5 bases and J gave up 5 bases; unmatched junction bases: 9. Written as DNA, the CDR3 is TGTGCCAGCAGCGAGGGACAGGGAAGAACCGAGACCCAGTACTTC. Translation gives CASSEGQGRTETQYF.

The chain links TRBV28 to TRBJ2-7; 7 bases map to TRBD2. The V segment lost 8 bases and the J segment 6 bases; nucleotides outside the gene matches: 1. CDR3 size: 10 residues. Germline V gene data show CDR1 as MDHEN and CDR2 as SYDVKM. CDR3 nucleotides: TGTGCCAGCGGGGGGGGCGAGCAGTACTTC. This translates into CASGGGEQYF.

V gene TRBV7-2 combines with J gene TRBJ2-3; D may match TRBD1 or TRBD2 (6 bases each). The germline V and J ends were trimmed by 5 bases and 4 bases, with 19 bases remaining between them. The CDR3 length is 16 residues. Per germline, CDR1 SGHTA and CDR2 FQGNSA. The chain's CDR3 is CASSGTKRGVADTQYF. CDR3 coding DNA: TGTGCCAGCAGCGGAACTAAGAGGGGGGTAGCAGATACGCAGTATTTT.

The rearrangement joins TRBV7-2 to TRBJ2-3, with 13 bases matching TRBD2. Germline CDR1 reads SGHTA; CDR2 reads FQGNSA. This CDR3 is 17 amino acids long. After removal of 0 bases from V and 4 bases from J, the junction contained 4 bases not matched to a gene. CDR3: CASSLARGLAGADTQYF. The CDR3 nucleotides read TGTGCCAGCAGCTTAGCCCGAGGACTAGCGGGAGCAGATACGCAGTATTTT.